The present TCR beta chain was sequenced within a study of blood T cell repertoires in COVID-19. Overall study context: COVID-19 samples collected from the United States, Italy and Spain covered acute and convalescent phases.

The CDR3 loop spans 16 amino acids. CDR1 and CDR2 (germline): SGHRS, YFSETQ. V lost 3 bases to trimming and J lost 0 bases, with 10 bases between them. Sequencing used immunoSEQ multiplex PCR; TCRdb keeps in-frame clones, though not all of them. The sample has about 290,000 clones; roughly 89% are singletons. This clone appeared once. The J gene is TRBJ2-6, the V gene TRBV5-1; TRBD1 might be the D (6 bases). This TCR came from a woman aged 25 to 39 with COVID-19, enrolled during active disease. Sequencing used peripheral blood. CDR3 sequence (DNA): TGCGCCAGCAGCTGGGGGACACACTCTGGGGCCAACGTCCTGACTTTC. Translating it yields CASSWGTHSGANVLTF.